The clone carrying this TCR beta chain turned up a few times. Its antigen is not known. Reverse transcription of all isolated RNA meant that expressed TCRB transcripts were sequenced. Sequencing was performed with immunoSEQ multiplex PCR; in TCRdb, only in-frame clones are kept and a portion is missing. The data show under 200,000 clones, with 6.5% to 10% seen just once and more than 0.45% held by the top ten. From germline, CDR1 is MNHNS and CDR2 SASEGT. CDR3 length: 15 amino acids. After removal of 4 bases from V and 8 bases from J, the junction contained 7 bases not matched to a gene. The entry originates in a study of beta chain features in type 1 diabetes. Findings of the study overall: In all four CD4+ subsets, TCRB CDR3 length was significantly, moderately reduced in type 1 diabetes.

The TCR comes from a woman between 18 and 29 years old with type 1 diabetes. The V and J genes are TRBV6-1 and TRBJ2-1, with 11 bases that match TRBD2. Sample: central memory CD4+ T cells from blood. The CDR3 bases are TGTGCCAGCAGTGTCCAACTAGCGGGGGTCTATGAGCAGTTCTTC. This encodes CASSVQLAGVYEQFF.